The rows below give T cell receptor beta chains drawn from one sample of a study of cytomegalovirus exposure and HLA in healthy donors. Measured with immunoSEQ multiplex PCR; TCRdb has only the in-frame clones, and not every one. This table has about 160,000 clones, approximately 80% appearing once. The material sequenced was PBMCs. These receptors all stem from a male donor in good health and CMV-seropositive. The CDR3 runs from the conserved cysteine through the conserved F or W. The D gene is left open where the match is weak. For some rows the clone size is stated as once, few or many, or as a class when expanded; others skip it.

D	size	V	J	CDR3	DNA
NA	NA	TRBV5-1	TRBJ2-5	CASSLGGPQETQYF	TGCGCCAGCAGCTTGGGCGGCCCCCAAGAGACCCAGTACTTC
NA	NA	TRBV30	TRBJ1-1	CAWKVRATEAFF	TGTGCCTGGAAGGTCAGGGCTACTGAAGCTTTCTTT
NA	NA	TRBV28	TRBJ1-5	CASSTTDQPQHF	TGTGCCAGCAGTACAACAGATCAGCCCCAGCATTTT
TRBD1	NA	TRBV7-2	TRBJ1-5	CASSLTGGSNQPQHF	TGTGCCAGCAGCTTAACAGGGGGGAGCAATCAGCCCCAGCATTTT
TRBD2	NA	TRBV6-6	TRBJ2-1	CASSLAAVGNNEQFF	TGTGCCAGCAGCCTAGCGGCGGTCGGGAACAATGAGCAGTTCTTC
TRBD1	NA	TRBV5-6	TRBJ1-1	CASSLPGQGVGTEAFF	TGTGCCAGCAGCTTACCGGGACAGGGTGTCGGCACTGAAGCTTTCTTT
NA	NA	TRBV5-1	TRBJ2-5	CATRGSPQETQYF	TGCGCTACTAGGGGGTCTCCGCAAGAGACCCAGTACTTC
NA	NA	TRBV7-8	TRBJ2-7	CASSLASGGHEQYF	TGTGCCAGCAGCTTAGCTAGCGGAGGCCACGAGCAGTACTTC
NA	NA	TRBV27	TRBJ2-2	CASSYGGSSTGELFF	TGTGCCAGCAGTTACGGCGGGTCTAGCACCGGGGAGCTGTTTTTT
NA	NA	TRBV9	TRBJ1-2	CASSEDRVGYGYTF	TGTGCCAGCAGCGAGGACAGAGTAGGCTATGGCTACACCTTC
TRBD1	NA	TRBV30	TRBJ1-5	CAWSVGTGNQPQHF	TGTGCCTGGAGTGTAGGGACAGGGAATCAGCCCCAGCATTTT
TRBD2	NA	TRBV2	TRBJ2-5	CALEEGAGGRETQYF	TGTGCCCTTGAGGAGGGAGCGGGAGGCAGAGAGACCCAGTACTTC
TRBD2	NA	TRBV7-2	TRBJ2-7	CASSLWLAESEQYF	TGTGCCAGCAGCTTATGGCTAGCGGAAAGCGAGCAGTACTTC
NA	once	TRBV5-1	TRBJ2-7	CASQGGSSYEQYF	TGCGCCTCCCAAGGAGGAAGCTCCTACGAGCAGTACTTC
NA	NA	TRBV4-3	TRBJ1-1	CASSQERRTEAFF	TGCGCCAGCAGCCAAGAGCGGCGCACTGAAGCTTTCTTT
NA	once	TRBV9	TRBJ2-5	CASSVVAGSETQYF	TGTGCCAGCAGCGTAGTTGCGGGGTCGGAGACCCAGTACTTC
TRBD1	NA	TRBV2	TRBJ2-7	CASSVRAGGLGEQYF	TGTGCCAGCAGTGTGAGGGCAGGGGGCCTGGGTGAGCAGTACTTC
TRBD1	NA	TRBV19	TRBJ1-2	CASSSRQGGYTF	TGTGCCAGTAGTAGTCGACAGGGTGGCTACACCTTC
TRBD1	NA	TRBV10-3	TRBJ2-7	CAISSGQGSYEQYF	TGTGCCATCAGTTCGGGACAGGGCTCTTACGAGCAGTACTTC
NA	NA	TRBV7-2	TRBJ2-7	CASRFTRSYEQYF	TGTGCCAGCAGATTTACCAGATCCTACGAGCAGTACTTC
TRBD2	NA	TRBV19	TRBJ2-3	CASSTSGGLDTQYF	TGTGCCAGTAGTACTAGCGGGGGACTAGATACGCAGTATTTT
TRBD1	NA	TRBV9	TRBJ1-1	CASSVYDRVSDTEAFF	TGTGCCAGCAGCGTATACGACAGGGTTTCGGACACTGAAGCTTTCTTT
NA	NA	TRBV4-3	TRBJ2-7	CASSQDHTGVVSYEQYF	TGCGCCAGCAGCCAAGATCACACGGGAGTGGTTTCCTACGAGCAGTACTTC
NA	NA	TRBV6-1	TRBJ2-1	CASRPGDSSYNEQFF	TGTGCCAGCAGACCGGGGGACAGCTCCTACAATGAGCAGTTCTTC
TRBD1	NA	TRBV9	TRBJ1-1	CASSVDPGGNTEAFF	TGTGCCAGCAGCGTAGATCCAGGGGGGAACACTGAAGCTTTCTTT
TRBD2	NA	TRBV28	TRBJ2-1	CASSPTGLAGGSSYNEQFF	TGTGCCAGCAGTCCTACTGGACTAGCGGGAGGGAGCTCCTACAATGAGCAGTTCTTC
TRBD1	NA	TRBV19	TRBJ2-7	CASSGDRGLGKQYF	TGTGCCAGTAGCGGTGACAGGGGGCTCGGCAAGCAGTACTTC
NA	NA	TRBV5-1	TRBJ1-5	CASSLDGGDQPQHF	TGCGCCAGCAGCTTGGACGGGGGAGATCAGCCCCAGCATTTT
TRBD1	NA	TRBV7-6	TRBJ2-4	CASSLAQGMLPRDSQYF	TGTGCCAGCAGCTTAGCGCAGGGGATGCTCCCTAGGGACAGTCAGTACTTC
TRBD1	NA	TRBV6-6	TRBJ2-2	CASRPTGVGTGELFF	TGTGCCAGCAGACCCACAGGGGTCGGCACCGGGGAGCTGTTTTTT
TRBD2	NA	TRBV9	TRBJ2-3	CASSYGGTRTDTQYF	TGTGCCAGCAGCTACGGGGGGACCCGCACAGATACGCAGTATTTT
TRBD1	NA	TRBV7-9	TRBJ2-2	CASNHWTGVAGELFF	TGTGCCAGCAATCACTGGACAGGGGTAGCTGGGGAGCTGTTTTTT
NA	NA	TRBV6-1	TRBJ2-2	CASSETFRGYTGELFF	TGTGCCAGCAGTGAGACGTTCAGGGGTTACACCGGGGAGCTGTTTTTT
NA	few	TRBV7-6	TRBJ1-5	CASSLGQSGNQPQHF	TGTGCCAGCAGCTTAGGGCAGAGCGGCAATCAGCCCCAGCATTTT
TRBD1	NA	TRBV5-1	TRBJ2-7	CASSSTIPGQSYEQYF	TGCGCCAGCAGCTCCACTATACCGGGACAGTCCTACGAGCAGTACTTC
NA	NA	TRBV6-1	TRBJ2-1	CASGGSDNEQFF	TGTGCCAGCGGAGGGTCCGACAATGAGCAGTTCTTC
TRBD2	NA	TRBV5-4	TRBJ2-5	CASSSSGRAEETQYF	TGTGCCAGCAGCTCGAGCGGGAGGGCCGAAGAGACCCAGTACTTC
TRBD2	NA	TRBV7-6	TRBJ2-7	CASSSTLAGGSYEQYF	TGTGCCAGCAGCTCCACACTAGCGGGAGGTTCCTACGAGCAGTACTTC
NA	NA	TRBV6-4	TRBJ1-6	CASSDRGNSPLHF	TGTGCCAGCAGTGACAGGGGTAATTCACCCCTCCACTTT
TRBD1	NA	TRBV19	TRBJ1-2	CASRLGTGSNYTF	TGTGCCAGCCGTTTGGGGACAGGGTCAAACTACACCTTC
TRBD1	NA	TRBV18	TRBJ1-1	CASSQGANTEAFF	TGTGCCAGCTCCCAGGGGGCTAACACTGAAGCTTTCTTT